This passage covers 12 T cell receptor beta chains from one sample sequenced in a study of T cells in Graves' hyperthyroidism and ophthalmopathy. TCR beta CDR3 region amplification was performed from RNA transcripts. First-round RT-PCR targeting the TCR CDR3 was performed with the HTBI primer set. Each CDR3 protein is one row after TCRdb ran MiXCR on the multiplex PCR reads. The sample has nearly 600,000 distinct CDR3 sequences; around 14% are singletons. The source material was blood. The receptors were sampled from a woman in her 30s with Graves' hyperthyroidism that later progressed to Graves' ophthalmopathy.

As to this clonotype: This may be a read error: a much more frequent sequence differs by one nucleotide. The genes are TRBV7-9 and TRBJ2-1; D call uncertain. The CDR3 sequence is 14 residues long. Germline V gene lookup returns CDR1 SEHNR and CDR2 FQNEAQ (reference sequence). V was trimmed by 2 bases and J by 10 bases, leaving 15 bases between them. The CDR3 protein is CASSLPGQFNEQFF. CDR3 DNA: TGTGCCAGCAGCTTACCCGGGCAGTTCAACGAGCAGTTCTTC.

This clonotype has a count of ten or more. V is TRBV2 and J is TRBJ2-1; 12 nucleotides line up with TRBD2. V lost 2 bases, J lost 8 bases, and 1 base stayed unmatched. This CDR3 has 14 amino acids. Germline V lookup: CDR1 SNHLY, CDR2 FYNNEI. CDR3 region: CASSELAGGDEQFF. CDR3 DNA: TGTGCCAGCAGTGAACTAGCGGGAGGGGATGAGCAGTTCTTC.

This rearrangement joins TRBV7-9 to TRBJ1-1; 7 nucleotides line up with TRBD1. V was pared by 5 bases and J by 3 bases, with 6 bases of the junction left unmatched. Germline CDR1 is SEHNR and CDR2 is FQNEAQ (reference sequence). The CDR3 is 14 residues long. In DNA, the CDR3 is TGTGCCAGCAGCCGGGTTACAGGGGACACTGAAGCTTTCTTT. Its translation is CASSRVTGDTEAFF.

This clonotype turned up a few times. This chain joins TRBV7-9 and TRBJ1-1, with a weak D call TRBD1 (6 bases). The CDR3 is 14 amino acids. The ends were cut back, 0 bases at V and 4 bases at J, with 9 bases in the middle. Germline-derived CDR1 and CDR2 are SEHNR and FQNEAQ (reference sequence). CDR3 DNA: TGTGCCAGCAGCTTAGCACAGGGCAGCACTGAAGCTTTCTTT. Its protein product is CASSLAQGSTEAFF. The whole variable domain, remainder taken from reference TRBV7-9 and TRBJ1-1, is DTGVSQNPRHKITKRGQNVTFRCDPISEHNRLYWYRQTLGQGPEFLTYFQNEAQLEKSRLLSDRFSAERPKGSFSTLEIQRTEQGDSAMYLCASSLAQGSTEAFFGQGTRLTVV.

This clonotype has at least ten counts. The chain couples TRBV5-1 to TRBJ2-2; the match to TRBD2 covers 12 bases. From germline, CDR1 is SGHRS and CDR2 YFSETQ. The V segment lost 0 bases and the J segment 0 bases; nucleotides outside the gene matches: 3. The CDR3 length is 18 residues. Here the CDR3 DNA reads TGCGCCAGCAGCTTGGGACTAGCGGGAGCGACGAACACCGGGGAGCTGTTTTTT. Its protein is CASSLGLAGATNTGELFF.

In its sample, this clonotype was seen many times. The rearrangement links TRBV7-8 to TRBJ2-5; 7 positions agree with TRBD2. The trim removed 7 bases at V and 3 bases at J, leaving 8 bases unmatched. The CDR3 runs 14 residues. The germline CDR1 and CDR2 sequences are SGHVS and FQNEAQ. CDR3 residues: CASTQRGLKETQYF. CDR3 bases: TGTGCCAGCACCCAGCGGGGCCTAAAAGAGACCCAGTACTTC.

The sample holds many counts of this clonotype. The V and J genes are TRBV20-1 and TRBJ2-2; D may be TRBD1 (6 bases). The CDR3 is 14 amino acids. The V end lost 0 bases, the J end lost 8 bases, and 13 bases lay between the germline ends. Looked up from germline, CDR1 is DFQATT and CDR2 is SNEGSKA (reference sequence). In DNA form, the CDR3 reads TGCAGTGCTAGAGATGGGCAGGGGATGGGGGAGCTGTTTTTT. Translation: CSARDGQGMGELFF.

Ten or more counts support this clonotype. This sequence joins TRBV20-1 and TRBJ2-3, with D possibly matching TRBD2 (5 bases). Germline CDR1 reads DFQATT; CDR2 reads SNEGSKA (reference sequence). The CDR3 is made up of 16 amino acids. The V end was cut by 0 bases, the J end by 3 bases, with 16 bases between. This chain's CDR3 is CSARDPPPRGTDTQYF. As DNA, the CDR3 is TGCAGTGCTAGAGATCCCCCCCCTAGAGGGACAGATACGCAGTATTTT.

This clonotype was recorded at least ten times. CDR3 residues: CASSQDLVSYNEQFF. As DNA, the CDR3 is TGTGCCAGCAGCCAAGATCTAGTCTCCTACAATGAGCAGTTCTTC. The chain recombines TRBV3-1 with TRBJ2-1, with D unresolved. The CDR3 runs 15 residues. The germline V gene has CDR1 LGHDT and CDR2 YNNKEL (reference sequence). The germline V and J ends were trimmed by 0 bases and 0 bases, with 6 bases remaining between them.

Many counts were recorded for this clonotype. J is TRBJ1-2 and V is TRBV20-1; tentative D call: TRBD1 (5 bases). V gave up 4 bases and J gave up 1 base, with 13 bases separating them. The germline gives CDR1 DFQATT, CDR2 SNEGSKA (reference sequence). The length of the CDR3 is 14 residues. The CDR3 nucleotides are TGCAGTGCTACAGCCGCGGGACGTAACTATGGCTACACCTTC. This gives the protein CSATAAGRNYGYTF.

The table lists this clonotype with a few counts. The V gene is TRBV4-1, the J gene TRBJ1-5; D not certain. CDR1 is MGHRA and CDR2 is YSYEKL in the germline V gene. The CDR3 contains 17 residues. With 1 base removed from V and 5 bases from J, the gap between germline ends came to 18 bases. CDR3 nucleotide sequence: TGCGCCAGCAGCCAAGTGATTCCCAATGGTGGTTATCAGCCCCAGCATTTT. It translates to CASSQVIPNGGYQPQHF.

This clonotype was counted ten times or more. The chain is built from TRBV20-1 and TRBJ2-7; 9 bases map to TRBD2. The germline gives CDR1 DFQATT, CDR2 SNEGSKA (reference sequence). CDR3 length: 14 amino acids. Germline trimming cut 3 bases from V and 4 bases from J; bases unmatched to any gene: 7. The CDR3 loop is CSASPLAGGYEQYF. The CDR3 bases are TGCAGTGCTAGCCCGCTGGCGGGAGGGTACGAGCAGTACTTC.